Listed below are T cell receptor beta chains from one sample, sequenced in a study of T cell repertoires in cytomegalovirus infection. TCRdb reprocessed the reads via MiXCR and lists one record per CDR3 protein. Found here are nearly 650,000 distinct CDR3 sequences, 20% to 30% of them singletons; the top ten hold 7.5% to 9%. Sequenced: CD8+ T cells from PBMCs. These receptors were collected from a human donor in good health (CMV status not recorded). Some clones in this sample may be carry-over from other donors' samples. Each CDR3 is given with its conserved first and last residue. The order of the fields is clone size, J gene, V gene, D gene, CDR3 protein, CDR3 DNA. D genes are given only for firm matches. Size tells how often a clone was seen (once, few, many) or the class of an expanded clone, and some rows leave it out.

>many|TRBJ2-3|TRBV7-2|-
CASSEEGIADTQYF
TGTGCCAGCAGTGAAGAGGGTATCGCAGATACGCAGTATTTT
>few|TRBJ2-1|TRBV29-1|TRBD1
CSGSGTVEQFF
TGCAGCGGTTCCGGGACAGTTGAGCAGTTCTTC
>-|TRBJ2-7|TRBV2|TRBD2
CASRPLASPQLEQYF
TGTGCCAGCAGGCCACTAGCGTCCCCTCAACTCGAGCAGTACTTC
>-|TRBJ2-3|TRBV7-3|-
CASNNRPETGTDTQYF
TGTGCCAGCAACAACCGTCCGGAAACGGGGACAGATACGCAGTATTTT
>-|TRBJ1-2|TRBV6-5|-
CASSFFLRDPDNYGYTF
TGTGCCAGCAGTTTCTTTCTCCGGGACCCAGATAACTATGGCTACACCTTC
>-|TRBJ2-3|TRBV10-3|-
CATQGYGANHPSTDTQYF
TGTGCCACACAGGGCTACGGGGCCAACCATCCTAGCACAGATACGCAGTATTTT
>once|TRBJ1-5|TRBV25-1|-
CASSDGHYSNQPQHF
TGTGCCAGCAGTGACGGTCATTATAGCAATCAGCCCCAGCATTTT
>few|TRBJ1-5|TRBV15|-
CATSRDPGSGQPQHF
TGTGCCACCAGCAGAGATCCGGGGTCGGGACAGCCCCAGCATTTT
>-|TRBJ2-1|TRBV29-1|-
CSVDIEVNEQFF
TGCAGCGTTGACATCGAAGTCAATGAGCAGTTCTTC
>few|TRBJ2-1|TRBV2|-
CASSDRPEQFF
TGTGCCAGCAGTGACCGGCCAGAGCAGTTCTTC
>many|TRBJ2-2|TRBV7-9|TRBD2
CASSPPPRLAGGWDTGELFF
TGTGCCAGCAGCCCCCCGCCGCGACTAGCGGGGGGGTGGGACACCGGGGAGCTGTTTTTT
>-|TRBJ2-2|TRBV5-5|-
CASSLKEFVGELFF
TGTGCCAGCAGCTTGAAGGAATTCGTCGGGGAGCTGTTTTTT
>few|TRBJ2-1|TRBV29-1|TRBD1
CSVETGTGEYNEQFF
TGCAGCGTTGAAACCGGGACAGGGGAATACAATGAGCAGTTCTTC
>-|TRBJ2-1|TRBV28|-
CASSFRQSPPHNEQFF
TGTGCCAGCAGCTTTCGGCAGTCGCCCCCACACAATGAGCAGTTCTTC
>few|TRBJ1-5|TRBV25-1|-
CASSDDRETDQPQHF
TGTGCCAGCAGTGACGATCGGGAGACAGATCAGCCCCAGCATTTT
>few|TRBJ1-1|TRBV28|-
CASSLWKQRNTEAFF
TGTGCCAGCAGTTTATGGAAGCAGCGGAACACTGAAGCTTTCTTT
>few|TRBJ1-2|TRBV7-9|-
CASSPEGENGYTF
TGTGCCAGCAGCCCCGAAGGAGAAAATGGCTACACCTTC
>few|TRBJ2-1|TRBV2|TRBD1
CASNYRDRGYEQFF
TGTGCCAGCAATTACCGGGACAGGGGCTACGAGCAGTTCTTC
>-|TRBJ2-3|TRBV4-1|-
CASSQDRGQVEQYF
TGCGCCAGCAGCCAAGATCGGGGCCAGGTCGAGCAGTATTTT
>few|TRBJ2-3|TRBV29-1|TRBD1
CSVEGLTGGRADTQYF
TGCAGCGTTGAAGGATTGACAGGGGGACGTGCAGATACGCAGTATTTT
>-|TRBJ2-5|TRBV2|-
CASCERGGGPETQYF
TGTGCCAGCTGTGAAAGAGGGGGGGGCCCAGAGACCCAGTACTTC
>-|TRBJ1-5|TRBV19|TRBD1
CASTPTGASNQPQHF
TGTGCCAGTACCCCGACAGGGGCTAGCAATCAGCCCCAGCATTTT
>-|TRBJ1-2|TRBV4-1|-
CASSQGGSYYGYTF
TGCGCCAGCAGCCAAGGGGGCTCGTACTATGGCTACACCTTC
>-|TRBJ2-1|TRBV29-1|-
CSVEDGTTYNEQFF
TGCAGCGTTGAGGACGGGACAACTTACAATGAGCAGTTCTTC
>few|TRBJ2-1|TRBV27|-
CASKETAYNEQFF
TGTGCCAGCAAGGAGACAGCGTACAATGAGCAGTTCTTC
>few|TRBJ1-1|TRBV29-1|TRBD1
CSVESNALRDRGREAFF
TGCAGCGTTGAGTCAAATGCCCTCCGGGACAGGGGGCGTGAAGCTTTCTTT
>-|TRBJ1-2|TRBV7-9|-
CASSLVEDYGYTF
TGTGCCAGCAGCTTAGTGGAGGACTATGGCTACACCTTC
>-|TRBJ1-4|TRBV7-9|TRBD1
CASSTIYSDRGEKLFF
TGTGCCAGCAGCACCATCTATTCGGACAGGGGTGAAAAACTGTTTTTT
>-|TRBJ1-4|TRBV5-1|-
CASSYQTATNEKLFF
TGCGCCAGCAGCTACCAGACTGCAACTAATGAAAAACTGTTTTTT
>-|TRBJ1-5|TRBV20-1|-
CSARDMGGVIKYQPQHF
TGCAGTGCTAGAGATATGGGTGGGGTAATTAAGTACCAGCCCCAGCATTTT